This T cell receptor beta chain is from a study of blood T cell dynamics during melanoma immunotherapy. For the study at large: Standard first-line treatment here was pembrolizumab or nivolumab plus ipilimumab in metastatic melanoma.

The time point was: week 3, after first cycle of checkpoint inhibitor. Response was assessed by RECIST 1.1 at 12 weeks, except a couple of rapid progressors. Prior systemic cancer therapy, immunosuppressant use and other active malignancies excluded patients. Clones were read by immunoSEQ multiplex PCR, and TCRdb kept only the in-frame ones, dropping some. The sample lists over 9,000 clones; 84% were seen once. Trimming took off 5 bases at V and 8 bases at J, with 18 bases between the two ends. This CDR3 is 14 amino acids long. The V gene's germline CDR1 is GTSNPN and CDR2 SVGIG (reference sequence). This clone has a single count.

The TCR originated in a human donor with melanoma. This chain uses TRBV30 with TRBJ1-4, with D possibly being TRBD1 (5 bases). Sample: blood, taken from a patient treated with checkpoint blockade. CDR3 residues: CAWSDSGLREKLFF. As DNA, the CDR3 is TGTGCCTGGTCCGACAGCGGGCTCCGGGAAAAACTGTTTTTT.